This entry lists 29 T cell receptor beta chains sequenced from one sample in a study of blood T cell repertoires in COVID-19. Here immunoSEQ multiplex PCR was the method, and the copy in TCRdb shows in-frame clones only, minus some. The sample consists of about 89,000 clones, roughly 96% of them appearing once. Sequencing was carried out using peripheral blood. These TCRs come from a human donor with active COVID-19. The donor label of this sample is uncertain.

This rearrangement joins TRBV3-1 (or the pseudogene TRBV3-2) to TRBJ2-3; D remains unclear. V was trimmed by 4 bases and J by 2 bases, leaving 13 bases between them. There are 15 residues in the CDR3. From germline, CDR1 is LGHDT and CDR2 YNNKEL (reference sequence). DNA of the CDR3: TGTGCCAGCAGCCCGCTGGGCAGAAACACAGATACGCAGTATTTT. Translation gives CASSPLGRNTDTQYF.

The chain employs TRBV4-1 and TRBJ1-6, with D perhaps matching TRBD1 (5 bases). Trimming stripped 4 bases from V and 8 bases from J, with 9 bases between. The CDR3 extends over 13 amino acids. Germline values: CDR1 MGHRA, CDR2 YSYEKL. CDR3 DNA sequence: TGCGCCAGCAGCCTAACAGGAGATTCACCCCTCCACTTT. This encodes CASSLTGDSPLHF.

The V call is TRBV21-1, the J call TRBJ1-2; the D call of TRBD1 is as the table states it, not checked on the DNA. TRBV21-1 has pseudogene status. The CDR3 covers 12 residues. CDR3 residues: CASSSGGSGYTF. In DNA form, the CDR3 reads TGTGCCAGCAGTTCAGGGGGCTCTGGCTACACCTTC.

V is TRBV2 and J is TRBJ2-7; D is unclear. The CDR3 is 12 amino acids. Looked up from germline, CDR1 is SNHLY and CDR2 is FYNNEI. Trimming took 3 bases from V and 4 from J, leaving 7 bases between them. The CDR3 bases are TGTGCCAGCAGTGAGGCTTTATACGAGCAGTACTTC. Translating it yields CASSEALYEQYF.

The CDR3 DNA follows: TGTGCCAGCTCACCACCCCTGTCCAGCTCCTACAATGAGCAGTTCTTC. This gives the protein CASSPPLSSSYNEQFF. The chain employs TRBV18 and TRBJ2-1; D is uncertain. This CDR3 is 16 amino acids long. CDR1 and CDR2 from the germline V gene are KGHSH and LQKENI. Between the trimmed V and J ends, which lost 0 bases and 0 bases, there was a span of 9 bases.

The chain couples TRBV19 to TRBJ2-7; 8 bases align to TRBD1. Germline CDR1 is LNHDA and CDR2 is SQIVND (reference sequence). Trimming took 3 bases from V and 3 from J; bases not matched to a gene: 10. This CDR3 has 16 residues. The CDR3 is CASSIQAGGVDYEQYF. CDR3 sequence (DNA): TGTGCCAGTAGTATCCAAGCAGGGGGCGTTGACTACGAGCAGTACTTC. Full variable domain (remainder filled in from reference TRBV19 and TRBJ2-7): DGGITQSPKYLFRKEGQNVTLSCEQNLNHDAMYWYRQDPGQGLRLIYYSQIVNDFQKGDIAEGYSVSREKKESFPLTVTSAQKNPTAFYLCASSIQAGGVDYEQYFGPGTRLTVT.

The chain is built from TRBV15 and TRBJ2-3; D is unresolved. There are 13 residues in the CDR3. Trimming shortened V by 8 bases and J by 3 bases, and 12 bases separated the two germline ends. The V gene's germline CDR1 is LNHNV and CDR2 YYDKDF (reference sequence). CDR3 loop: CATLRRGTDTQYF. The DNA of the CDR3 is TGTGCCACCCTACGGCGAGGTACAGATACGCAGTATTTT.

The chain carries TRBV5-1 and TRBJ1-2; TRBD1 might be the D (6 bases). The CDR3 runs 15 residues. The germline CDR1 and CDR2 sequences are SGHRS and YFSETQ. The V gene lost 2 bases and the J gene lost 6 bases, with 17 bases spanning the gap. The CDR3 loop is CASSLSGRGGHGYTF. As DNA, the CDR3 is TGCGCCAGCAGCTTATCGGGCAGGGGTGGCCATGGCTACACCTTC. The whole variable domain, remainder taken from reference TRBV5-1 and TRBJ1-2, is KAGVTQTPRYLIKTRGQQVTLSCSPISGHRSVSWYQQTPGQGLQFLFEYFSETQRNKGNFPGRFSGRQFSNSRSEMNVSTLELGDSALYLCASSLSGRGGHGYTFGSGTRLTVV.

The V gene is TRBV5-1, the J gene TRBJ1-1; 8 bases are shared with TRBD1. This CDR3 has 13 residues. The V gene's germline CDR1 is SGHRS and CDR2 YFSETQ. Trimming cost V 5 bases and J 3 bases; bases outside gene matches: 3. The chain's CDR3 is CASRPTGDTEAFF. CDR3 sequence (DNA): TGCGCCAGCAGACCGACAGGGGACACTGAAGCTTTCTTT. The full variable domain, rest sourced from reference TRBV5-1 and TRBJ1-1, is KAGVTQTPRYLIKTRGQQVTLSCSPISGHRSVSWYQQTPGQGLQFLFEYFSETQRNKGNFPGRFSGRQFSNSRSEMNVSTLELGDSALYLCASRPTGDTEAFFGQGTRLTVV.

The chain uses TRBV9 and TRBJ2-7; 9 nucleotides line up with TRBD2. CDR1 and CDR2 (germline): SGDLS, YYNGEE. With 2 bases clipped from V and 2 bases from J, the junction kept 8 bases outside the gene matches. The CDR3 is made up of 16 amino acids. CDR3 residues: CASSVGGRAFAYEQYF. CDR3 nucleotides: TGTGCCAGCAGCGTTGGCGGGAGGGCCTTCGCCTACGAGCAGTACTTC.

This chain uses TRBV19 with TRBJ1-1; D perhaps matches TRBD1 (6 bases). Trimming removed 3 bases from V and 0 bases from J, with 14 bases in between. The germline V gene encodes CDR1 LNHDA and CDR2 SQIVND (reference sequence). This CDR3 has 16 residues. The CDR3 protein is CASSMGWGTLNTEAFF. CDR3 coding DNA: TGTGCCAGTAGTATGGGGTGGGGGACATTGAACACTGAAGCTTTCTTT.

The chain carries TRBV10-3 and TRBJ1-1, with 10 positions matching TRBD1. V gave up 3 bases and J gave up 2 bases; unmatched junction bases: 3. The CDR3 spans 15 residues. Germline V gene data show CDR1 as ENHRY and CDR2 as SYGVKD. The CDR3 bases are TGTGCCATCAGTGACCCGACAGGGGGCAACACTGAAGCTTTCTTT. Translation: CAISDPTGGNTEAFF.

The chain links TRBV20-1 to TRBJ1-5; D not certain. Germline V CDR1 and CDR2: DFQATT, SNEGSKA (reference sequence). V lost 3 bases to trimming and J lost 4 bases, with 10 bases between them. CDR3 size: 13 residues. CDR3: CSASARPNQPQHF. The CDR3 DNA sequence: TGCAGTGCTAGTGCCAGGCCAAATCAGCCCCAGCATTTT.

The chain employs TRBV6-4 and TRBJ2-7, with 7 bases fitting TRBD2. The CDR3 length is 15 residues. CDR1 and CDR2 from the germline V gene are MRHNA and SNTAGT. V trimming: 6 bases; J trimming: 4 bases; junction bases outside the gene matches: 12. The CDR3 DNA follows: TGTGCCAGCAGAAGGGAGGGGTCTGGGCCTTACGAGCAGTACTTC. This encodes CASRREGSGPYEQYF.

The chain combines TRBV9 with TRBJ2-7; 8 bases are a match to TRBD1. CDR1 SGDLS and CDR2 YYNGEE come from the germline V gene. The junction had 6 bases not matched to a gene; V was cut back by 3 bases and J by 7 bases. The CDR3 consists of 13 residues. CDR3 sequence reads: CASSAGTGLEQYF. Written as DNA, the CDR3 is TGTGCCAGCAGCGCCGGGACAGGTCTGGAGCAGTACTTC. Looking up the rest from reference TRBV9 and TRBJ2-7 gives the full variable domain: DSGVTQTPKHLITATGQRVTLRCSPRSGDLSVYWYQQSLDQGLQFLIQYYNGEERAKGNILERFSAQQFPDLHSELNLSSLELGDSALYFCASSAGTGLEQYFGPGTRLTVT.

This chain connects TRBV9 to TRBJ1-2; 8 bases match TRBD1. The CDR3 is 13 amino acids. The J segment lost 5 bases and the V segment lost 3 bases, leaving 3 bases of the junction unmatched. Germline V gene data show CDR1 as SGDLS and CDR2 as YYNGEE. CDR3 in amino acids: CASSARTGYGYTF. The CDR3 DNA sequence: TGTGCCAGCAGCGCCCGGACAGGGTATGGCTACACCTTC.

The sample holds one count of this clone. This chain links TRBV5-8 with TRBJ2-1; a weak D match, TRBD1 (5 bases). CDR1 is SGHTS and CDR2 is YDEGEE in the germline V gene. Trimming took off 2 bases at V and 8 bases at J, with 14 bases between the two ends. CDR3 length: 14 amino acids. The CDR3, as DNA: TGTGCCAGCAGCTTCGGTCAGGGTCTCGATGAGCAGTTCTTC. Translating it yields CASSFGQGLDEQFF.

DNA of the CDR3: TGTGCCATCAGTGAGTCTTGGGAGAGCGGTCAGCCCCAGCATTTT. Translation: CAISESWESGQPQHF. The rearrangement joins TRBV10-3 to TRBJ1-5, with D unclear. CDR1 is ENHRY and CDR2 is SYGVKD in the germline V gene. CDR3 length: 15 amino acids. V was trimmed by 0 bases and J by 6 bases, leaving 12 bases between them.

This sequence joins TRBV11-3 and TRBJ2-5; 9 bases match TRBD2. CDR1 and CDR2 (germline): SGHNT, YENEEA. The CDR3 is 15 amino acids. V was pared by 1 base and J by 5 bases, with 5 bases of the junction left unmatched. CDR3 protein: CASSLGSGGAETQYF. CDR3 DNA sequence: TGTGCCAGCAGCTTAGGTAGCGGGGGAGCGGAGACCCAGTACTTC.

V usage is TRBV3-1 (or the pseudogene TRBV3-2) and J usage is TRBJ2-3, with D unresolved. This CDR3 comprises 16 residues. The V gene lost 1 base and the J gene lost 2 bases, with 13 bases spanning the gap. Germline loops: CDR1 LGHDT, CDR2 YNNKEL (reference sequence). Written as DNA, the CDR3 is TGTGCCAGCAGCCAAGTTTTTGACTCGAACACAGATACGCAGTATTTT. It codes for CASSQVFDSNTDTQYF.

The CDR3 here is CASSGSARKKHLNYGYTF. DNA for the CDR3: TGCGCCAGCAGTGGGTCGGCCCGAAAAAAACATCTGAACTATGGCTACACCTTC. The chain is built from TRBV10-1 and TRBJ1-2; D is ambiguous. Germline CDR1 is WNHNN and CDR2 is SYGVQD (reference sequence). The length of the CDR3 is 18 residues. Trimming removed 4 bases at V and 2 bases at J, with 23 bases between.

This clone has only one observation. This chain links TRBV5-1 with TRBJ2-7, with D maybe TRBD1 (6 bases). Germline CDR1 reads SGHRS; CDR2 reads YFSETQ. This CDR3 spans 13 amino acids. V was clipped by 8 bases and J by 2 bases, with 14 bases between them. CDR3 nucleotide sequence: TGCGCCAGTTCGACAGGCCCTACCTACGAGCAGTACTTC. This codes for CASSTGPTYEQYF.

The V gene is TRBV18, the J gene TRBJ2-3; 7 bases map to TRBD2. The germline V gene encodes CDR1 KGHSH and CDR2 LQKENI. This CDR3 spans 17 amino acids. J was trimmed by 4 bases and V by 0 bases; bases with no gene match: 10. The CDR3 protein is CASSPPVGGRGADTQYF. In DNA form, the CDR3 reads TGTGCCAGCTCACCACCTGTGGGCGGGAGAGGAGCAGATACGCAGTATTTT.

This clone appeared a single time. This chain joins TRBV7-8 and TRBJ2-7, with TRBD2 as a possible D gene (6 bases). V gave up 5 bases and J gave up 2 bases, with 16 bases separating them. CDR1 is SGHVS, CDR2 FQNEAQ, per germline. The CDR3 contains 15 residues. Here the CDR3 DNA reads TGTGCCAGCAGCCCCGAGGGTAGCGGAACCTACGAGCAGTACTTC. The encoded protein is CASSPEGSGTYEQYF.

In nucleotides, the CDR3 is TGCGCCAGCAGCTTGGCCCCCGGGGCGAGGGGGGAGACCCAGTACTTC. It codes for CASSLAPGARGETQYF. This sequence joins TRBV5-1 and TRBJ2-5, with TRBD1 as a possible D gene (6 bases). CDR3 length equals 16 residues. In germline, CDR1 is SGHRS, CDR2 YFSETQ. V lost 0 bases to trimming and J lost 5 bases, with 17 bases between them.

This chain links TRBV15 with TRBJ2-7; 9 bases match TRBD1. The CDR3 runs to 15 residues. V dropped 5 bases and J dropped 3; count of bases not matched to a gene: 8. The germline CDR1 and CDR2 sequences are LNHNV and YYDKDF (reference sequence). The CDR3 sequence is CATSGTGGSYYEQYF. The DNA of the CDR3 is TGTGCCACCAGCGGAACAGGGGGCTCCTACTACGAGCAGTACTTC.

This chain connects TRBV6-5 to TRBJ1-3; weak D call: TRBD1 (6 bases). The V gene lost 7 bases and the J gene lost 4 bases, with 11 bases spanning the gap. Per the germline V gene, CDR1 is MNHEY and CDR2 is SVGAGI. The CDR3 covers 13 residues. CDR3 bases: TGTGCCAGCACCAGGGGACCCGGAAACACCATATATTTT. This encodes CASTRGPGNTIYF.

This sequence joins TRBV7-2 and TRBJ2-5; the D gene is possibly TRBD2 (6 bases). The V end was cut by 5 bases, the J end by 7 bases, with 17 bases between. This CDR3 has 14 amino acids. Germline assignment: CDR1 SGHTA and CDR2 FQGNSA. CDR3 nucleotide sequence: TGTGCCAGCAGCACTAGCAGGGCGTCGGGGACCCAGTACTTC. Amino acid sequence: CASSTSRASGTQYF.

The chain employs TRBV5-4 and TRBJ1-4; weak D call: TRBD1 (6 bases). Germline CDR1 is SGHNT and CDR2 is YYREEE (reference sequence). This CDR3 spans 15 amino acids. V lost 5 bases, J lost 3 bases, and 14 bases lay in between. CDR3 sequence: CASSSGQIANEKLFF. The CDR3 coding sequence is TGTGCCAGCAGTAGTGGACAGATCGCTAATGAAAAACTGTTTTTT.